This T cell receptor (beta chain) was sequenced in a study of human thymus T cells. The germline V and J ends were trimmed by 3 bases and 6 bases, with 15 bases remaining between them. There are 14 residues in the CDR3. Germline V gene lookup returns CDR1 SGHTA and CDR2 FQGNSA. The protocol was immunoSEQ multiplex PCR, while the TCRdb copy is restricted to in-frame clones and leaves out a portion. The data contain tens of thousands of clones, approximately 95% of them singletons. Source material: blood. The source is a boy in the first two years of life with a congenital heart defect but otherwise immunologically healthy. The V gene is TRBV7-2, the J gene TRBJ2-7; tentative D call: TRBD2 (7 bases). The CDR3 loop is CASSLGGPSSEQYF. CDR3 nucleotide sequence: TGTGCCAGCAGCTTGGGGGGGCCGTCTTCCGAGCAGTACTTC.